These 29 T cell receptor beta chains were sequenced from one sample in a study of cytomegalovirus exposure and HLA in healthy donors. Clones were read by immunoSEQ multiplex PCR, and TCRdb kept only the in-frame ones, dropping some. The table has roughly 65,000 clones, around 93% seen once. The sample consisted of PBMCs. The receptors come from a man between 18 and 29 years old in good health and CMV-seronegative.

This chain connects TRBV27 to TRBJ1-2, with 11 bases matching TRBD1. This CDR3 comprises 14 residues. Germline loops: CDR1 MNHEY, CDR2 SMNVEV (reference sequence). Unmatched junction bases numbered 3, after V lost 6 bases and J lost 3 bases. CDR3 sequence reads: CASRGQGGYYGYTF. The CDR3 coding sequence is TGTGCCAGCAGGGGACAGGGGGGATACTATGGCTACACCTTC.

In nucleotides, the CDR3 is TGTGCAAGTCGCTGTGGGAGAACTCAAGAGACCCAGTACTTC. Translation gives CASRCGRTQETQYF. V is TRBV12-2 and J is TRBJ2-5; the D call in the table, TRBD2, was not verified against the DNA. TRBV12-2 is classified as a pseudogene. This CDR3 spans 14 amino acids.

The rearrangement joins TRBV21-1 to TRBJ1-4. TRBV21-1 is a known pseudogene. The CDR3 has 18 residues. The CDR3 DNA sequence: TGTGCCAGCAGCAAAGGTTGGGCCGAGGAGGGATGTAATGAAAAACTGTTTTTT. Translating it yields CASSKGWAEEGCNEKLFF.

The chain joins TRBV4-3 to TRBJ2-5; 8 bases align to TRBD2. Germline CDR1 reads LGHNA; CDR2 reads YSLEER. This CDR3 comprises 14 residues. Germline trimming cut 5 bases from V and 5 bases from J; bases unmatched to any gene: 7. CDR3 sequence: CASSISSGWETQYF. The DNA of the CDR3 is TGCGCCAGCAGCATCTCTAGCGGGTGGGAGACCCAGTACTTC.

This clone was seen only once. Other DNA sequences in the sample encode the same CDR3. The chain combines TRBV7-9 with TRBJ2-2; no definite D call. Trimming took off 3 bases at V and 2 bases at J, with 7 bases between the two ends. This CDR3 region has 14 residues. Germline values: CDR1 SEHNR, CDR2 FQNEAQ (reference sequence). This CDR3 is CASSFGSNTGELFF. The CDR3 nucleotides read TGTGCCAGCAGCTTCGGGTCTAACACCGGGGAGCTGTTTTTT.

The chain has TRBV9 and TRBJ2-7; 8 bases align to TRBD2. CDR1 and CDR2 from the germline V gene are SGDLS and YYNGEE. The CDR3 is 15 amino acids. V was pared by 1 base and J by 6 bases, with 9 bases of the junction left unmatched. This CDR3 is CASSVRGAGAREQYF. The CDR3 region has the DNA TGTGCCAGCAGCGTACGTGGAGCGGGAGCCCGCGAGCAGTACTTC.

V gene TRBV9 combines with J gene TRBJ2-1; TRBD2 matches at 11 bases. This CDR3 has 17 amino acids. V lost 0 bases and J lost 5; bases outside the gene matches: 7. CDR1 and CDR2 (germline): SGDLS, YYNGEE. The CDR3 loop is CASSVGSGRAFHNEQFF. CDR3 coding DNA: TGTGCCAGCAGCGTAGGTAGCGGGAGGGCTTTCCACAATGAGCAGTTCTTC. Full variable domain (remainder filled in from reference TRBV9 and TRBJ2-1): DSGVTQTPKHLITATGQRVTLRCSPRSGDLSVYWYQQSLDQGLQFLIQYYNGEERAKGNILERFSAQQFPDLHSELNLSSLELGDSALYFCASSVGSGRAFHNEQFFGPGTRLTVL.

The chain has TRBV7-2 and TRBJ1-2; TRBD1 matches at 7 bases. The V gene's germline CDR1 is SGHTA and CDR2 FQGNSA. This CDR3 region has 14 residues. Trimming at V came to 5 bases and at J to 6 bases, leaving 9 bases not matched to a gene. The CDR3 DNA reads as TGTGCCAGCAGCCGGGACAGCCCAATCCATGGCTACACCTTC. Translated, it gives CASSRDSPIHGYTF.

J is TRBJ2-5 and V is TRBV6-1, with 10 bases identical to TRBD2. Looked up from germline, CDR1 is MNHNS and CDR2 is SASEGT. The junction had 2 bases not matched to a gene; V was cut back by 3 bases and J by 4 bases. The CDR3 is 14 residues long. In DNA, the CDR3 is TGTGCCAGCAGTGATTTAGCGGGAGGAGAGACCCAGTACTTC. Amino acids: CASSDLAGGETQYF.

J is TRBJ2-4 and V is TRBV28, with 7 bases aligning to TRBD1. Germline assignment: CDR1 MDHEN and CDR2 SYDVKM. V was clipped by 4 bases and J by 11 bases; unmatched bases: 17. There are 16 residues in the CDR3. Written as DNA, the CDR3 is TGTGCCAGCAGTTCGCCGGGACAGCGATTTAATAAGGTTCAGTACTTC. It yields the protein CASSSPGQRFNKVQYF. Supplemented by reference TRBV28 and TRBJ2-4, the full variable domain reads DVKVTQSSRYLVKRTGEKVFLECVQDMDHENMFWYRQDPGLGLRLIYFSYDVKMKEKGDIPEGYSVSREKKERFSLILESASTNQTSMYLCASSSPGQRFNKVQYFGAGTRLSVL.

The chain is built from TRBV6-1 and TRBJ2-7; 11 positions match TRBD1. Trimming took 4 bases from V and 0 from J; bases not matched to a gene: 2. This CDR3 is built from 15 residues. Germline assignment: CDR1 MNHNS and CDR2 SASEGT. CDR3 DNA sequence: TGTGCCAGCAGTGCCGGGACAGGGGGCTCCTACGAGCAGTACTTC. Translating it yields CASSAGTGGSYEQYF.

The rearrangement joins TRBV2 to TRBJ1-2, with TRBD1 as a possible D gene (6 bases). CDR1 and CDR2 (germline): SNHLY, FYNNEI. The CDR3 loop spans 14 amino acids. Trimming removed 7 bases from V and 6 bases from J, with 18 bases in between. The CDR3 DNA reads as TGTGCCAGCACCTCGTCAGGGGCTGGTCATGGCTACACCTTC. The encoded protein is CASTSSGAGHGYTF.

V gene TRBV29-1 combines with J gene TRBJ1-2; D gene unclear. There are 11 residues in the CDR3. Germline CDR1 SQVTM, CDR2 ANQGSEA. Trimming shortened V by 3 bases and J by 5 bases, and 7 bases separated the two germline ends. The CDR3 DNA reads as TGCAGCGTTGAGGACTATTATGGCTACACCTTC. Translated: CSVEDYYGYTF. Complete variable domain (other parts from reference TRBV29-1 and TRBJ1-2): SAVISQKPSRDICQRGTSLTIQCQVDSQVTMMFWYRQQPGQSLTLIATANQGSEATYESGFVIDKFPISRPNLTFSTLTVSNMSPEDSSIYLCSVEDYYGYTFGSGTRLTVV.

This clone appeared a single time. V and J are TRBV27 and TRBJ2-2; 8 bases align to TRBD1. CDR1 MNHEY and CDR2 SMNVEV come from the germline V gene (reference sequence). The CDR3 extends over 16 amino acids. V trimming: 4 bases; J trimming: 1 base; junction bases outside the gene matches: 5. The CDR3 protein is CASSSWGQVNTGELFF. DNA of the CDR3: TGTGCCAGCAGTTCGTGGGGACAGGTGAACACCGGGGAGCTGTTTTTT.

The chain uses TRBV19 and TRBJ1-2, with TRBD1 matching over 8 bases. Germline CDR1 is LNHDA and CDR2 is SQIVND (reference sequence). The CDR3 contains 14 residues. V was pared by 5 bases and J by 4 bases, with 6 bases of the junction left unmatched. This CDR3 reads CASSQGARTYGYTF. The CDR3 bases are TGTGCCAGTAGTCAGGGGGCGCGTACCTATGGCTACACCTTC. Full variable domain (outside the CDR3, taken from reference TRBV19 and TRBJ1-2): DGGITQSPKYLFRKEGQNVTLSCEQNLNHDAMYWYRQDPGQGLRLIYYSQIVNDFQKGDIAEGYSVSREKKESFPLTVTSAQKNPTAFYLCASSQGARTYGYTFGSGTRLTVV.

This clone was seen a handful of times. CDR3 DNA: TGTGCCAGCAGTGCAGAAGCGGGGCATTACAATGAGCAGTTCTTC. This sequence encodes CASSAEAGHYNEQFF. The chain recombines TRBV2 with TRBJ2-1, with 7 bases matching TRBD2. The trim removed 4 bases at V and 4 bases at J, leaving 7 bases unmatched. There are 15 residues in the CDR3. Germline lookup yields CDR1 SNHLY and CDR2 FYNNEI.

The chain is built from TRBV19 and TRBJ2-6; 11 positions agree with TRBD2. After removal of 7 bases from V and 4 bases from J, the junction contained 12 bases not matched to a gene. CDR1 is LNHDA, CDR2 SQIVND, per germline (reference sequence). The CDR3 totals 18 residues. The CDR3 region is CASIPASGRLSGANVLTF. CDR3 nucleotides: TGTGCCAGTATCCCCGCTAGCGGGAGGTTATCCGGGGCCAACGTCCTGACTTTC.

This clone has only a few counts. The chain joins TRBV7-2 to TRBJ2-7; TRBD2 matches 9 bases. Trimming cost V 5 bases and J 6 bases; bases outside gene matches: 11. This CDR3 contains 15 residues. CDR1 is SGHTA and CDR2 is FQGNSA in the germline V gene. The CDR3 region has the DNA TGTGCCAGCAGCACGAGTGGCGGGAGGGCCGGCGAGCAGTACTTC. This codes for CASSTSGGRAGEQYF.

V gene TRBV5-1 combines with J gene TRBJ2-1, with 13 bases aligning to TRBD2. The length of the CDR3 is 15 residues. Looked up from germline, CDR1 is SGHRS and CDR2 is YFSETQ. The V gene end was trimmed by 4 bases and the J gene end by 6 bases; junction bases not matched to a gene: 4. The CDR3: CASSPGLAGFNEQFF. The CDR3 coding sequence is TGCGCCAGCAGCCCGGGACTAGCGGGATTCAATGAGCAGTTCTTC.

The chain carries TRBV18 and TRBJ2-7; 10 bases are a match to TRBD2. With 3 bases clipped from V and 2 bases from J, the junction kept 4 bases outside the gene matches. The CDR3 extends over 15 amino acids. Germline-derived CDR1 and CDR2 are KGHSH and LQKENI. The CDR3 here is CASSPGTSDTYEQYF. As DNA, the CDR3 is TGTGCCAGCTCACCGGGGACTAGCGACACCTACGAGCAGTACTTC.

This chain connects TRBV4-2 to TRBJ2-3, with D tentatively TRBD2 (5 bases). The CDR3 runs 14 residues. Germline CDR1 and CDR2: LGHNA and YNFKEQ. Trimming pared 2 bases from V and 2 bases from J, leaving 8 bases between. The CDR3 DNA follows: TGTGCCAGCAGCCAAAGCGGAGACACAGATACGCAGTATTTT. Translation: CASSQSGDTDTQYF.

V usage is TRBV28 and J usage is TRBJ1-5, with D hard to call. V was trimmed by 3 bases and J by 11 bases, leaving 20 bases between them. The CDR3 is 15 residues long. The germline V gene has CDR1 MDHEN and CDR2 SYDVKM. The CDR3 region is CASSLDTLTPGSQHF. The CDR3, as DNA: TGTGCCAGCAGTTTGGATACCCTCACCCCGGGGTCCCAGCATTTT.

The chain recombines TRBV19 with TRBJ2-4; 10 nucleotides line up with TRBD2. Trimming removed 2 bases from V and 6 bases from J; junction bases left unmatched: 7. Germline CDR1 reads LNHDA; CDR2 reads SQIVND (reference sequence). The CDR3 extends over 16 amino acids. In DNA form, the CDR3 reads TGTGCCAGTAGTATACTAGCGGGAGTGGGTATAAACATTCAGTACTTC. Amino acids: CASSILAGVGINIQYF.

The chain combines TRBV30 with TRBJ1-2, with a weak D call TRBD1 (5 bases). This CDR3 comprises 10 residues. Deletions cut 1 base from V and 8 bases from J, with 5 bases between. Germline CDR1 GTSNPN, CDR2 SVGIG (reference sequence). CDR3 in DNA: TGTGCCTGGAGTGAGGGGGGCTACACCTTC. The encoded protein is CAWSEGGYTF. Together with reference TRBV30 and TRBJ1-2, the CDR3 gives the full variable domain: SQTIHQWPATLVQPVGSPLSLECTVEGTSNPNLYWYRQAAGRGLQLLFYSVGIGQISSEVPQNLSASRPQDRQFILSSKKLLLSDSGFYLCAWSEGGYTFGSGTRLTVV.

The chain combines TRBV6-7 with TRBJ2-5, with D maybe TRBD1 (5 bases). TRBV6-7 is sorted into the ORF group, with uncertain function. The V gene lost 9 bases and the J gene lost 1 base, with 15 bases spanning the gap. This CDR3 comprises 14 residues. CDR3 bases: TGTGCCAGTGCAAAAACAGGATTCCAAGAGACCCAGTACTTC. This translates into CASAKTGFQETQYF.

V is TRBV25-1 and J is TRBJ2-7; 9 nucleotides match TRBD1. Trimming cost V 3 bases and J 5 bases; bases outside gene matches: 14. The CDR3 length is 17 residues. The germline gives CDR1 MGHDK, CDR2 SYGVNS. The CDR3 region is CASSDYAGTGSRDEQYF. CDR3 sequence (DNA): TGTGCCAGCAGTGATTATGCCGGGACAGGGAGTCGGGACGAGCAGTACTTC.

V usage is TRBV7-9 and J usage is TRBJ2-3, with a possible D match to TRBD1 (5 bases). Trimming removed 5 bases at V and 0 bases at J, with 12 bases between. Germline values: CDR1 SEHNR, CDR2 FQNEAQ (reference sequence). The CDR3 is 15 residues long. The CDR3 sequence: CASSGRDSSTDTQYF. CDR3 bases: TGTGCCAGCAGCGGCAGGGATTCTAGCACAGATACGCAGTATTTT.

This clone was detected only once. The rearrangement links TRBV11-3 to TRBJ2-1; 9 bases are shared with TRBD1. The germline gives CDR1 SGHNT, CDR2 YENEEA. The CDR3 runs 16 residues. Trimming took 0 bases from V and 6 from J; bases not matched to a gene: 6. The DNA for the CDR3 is TGTGCCAGCAGCTTAGAAGGACAGGGGTTGGGCAATGAGCAGTTCTTC. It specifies CASSLEGQGLGNEQFF.

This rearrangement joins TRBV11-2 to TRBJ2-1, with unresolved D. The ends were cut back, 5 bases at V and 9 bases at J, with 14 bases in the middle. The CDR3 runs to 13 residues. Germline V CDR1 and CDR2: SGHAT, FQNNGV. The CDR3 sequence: CASSATFSREQFF. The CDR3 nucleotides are TGTGCCAGCAGCGCCACTTTTTCTCGTGAGCAGTTCTTC.